The TCR beta chain described here comes from a study of blood T cell repertoires in COVID-19. Study in general: COVID-19 samples collected from the United States, Italy and Spain covered acute and convalescent phases. In each case, the material was cDNA or gDNA derived from T cells, B-cell-depleted T cells, or PBMCs.

This CDR3 spans 13 amino acids. Looked up from germline, CDR1 is MNHEY and CDR2 is SVGAGI. Trimming pared 6 bases from V and 4 bases from J, leaving 10 bases between. In the original workflow: Researchers report that nucleated cell counts were estimated from reference gene primer amplification. TCRdb keeps only in-frame clones here, not all; method: immunoSEQ multiplex PCR. D and trimming come from the DNA, and the V and J calls and clone size come from that table. The sample yields some 150,000 clones, just over 85% seen once. This clone came up once. The material sequenced was peripheral blood. This TCR was sampled from a woman aged 55-70 years with acute or convalescent COVID-19. The chain combines TRBV6-5 with TRBJ1-5, with D hard to call. CDR3 DNA sequence: TGTGCCAGCAGCAGACACGTAAATCAGCCCCAGCATTTT. Protein: CASSRHVNQPQHF.